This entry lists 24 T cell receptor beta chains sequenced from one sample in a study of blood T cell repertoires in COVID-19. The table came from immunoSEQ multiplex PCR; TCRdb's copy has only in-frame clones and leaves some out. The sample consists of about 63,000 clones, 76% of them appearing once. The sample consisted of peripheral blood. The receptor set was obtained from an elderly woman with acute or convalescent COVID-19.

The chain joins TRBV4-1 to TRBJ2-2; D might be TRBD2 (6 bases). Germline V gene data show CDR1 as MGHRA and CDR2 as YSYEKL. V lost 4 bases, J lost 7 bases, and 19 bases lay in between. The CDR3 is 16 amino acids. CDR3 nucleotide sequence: TGCGCCAGCAGCCCATACCTCCGGGAGACTAGCGGGGAGCTGTTTTTT. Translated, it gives CASSPYLRETSGELFF.

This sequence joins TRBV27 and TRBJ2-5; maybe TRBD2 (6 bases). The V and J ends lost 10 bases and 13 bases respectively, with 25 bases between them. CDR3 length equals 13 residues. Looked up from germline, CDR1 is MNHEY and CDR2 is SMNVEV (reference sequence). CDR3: CATNDRRGNLLYF. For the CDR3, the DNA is TGTGCCACAAATGACCGGCGGGGTAACCTCTTGTACTTC.

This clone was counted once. CDR3 region: CSVVTGSNEKLFF. The CDR3, as DNA: TGCAGCGTTGTGACAGGGTCTAATGAAAAACTGTTTTTT. The chain couples TRBV29-1 to TRBJ1-4, with TRBD1 matching 7 bases. This CDR3 is 13 amino acids long. Germline V gene data show CDR1 as SQVTM and CDR2 as ANQGSEA. Germline trimming cut 4 bases from V and 3 bases from J; bases unmatched to any gene: 2.

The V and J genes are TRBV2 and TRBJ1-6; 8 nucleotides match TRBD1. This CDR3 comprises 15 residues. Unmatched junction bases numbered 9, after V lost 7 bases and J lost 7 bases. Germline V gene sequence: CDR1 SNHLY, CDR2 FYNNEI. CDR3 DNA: TGTGCCAGCACCCGGACAGGGTCGAAGAATTCACCCCTCCACTTT. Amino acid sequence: CASTRTGSKNSPLHF.

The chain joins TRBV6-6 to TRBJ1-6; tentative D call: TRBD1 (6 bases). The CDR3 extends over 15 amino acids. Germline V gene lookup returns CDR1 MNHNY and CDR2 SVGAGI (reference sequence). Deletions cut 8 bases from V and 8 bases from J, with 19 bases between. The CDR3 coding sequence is TGTGCCAGCCCTCTCAGGGGCCCTCCTTATTCACCCCTCCACTTT. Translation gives CASPLRGPPYSPLHF.

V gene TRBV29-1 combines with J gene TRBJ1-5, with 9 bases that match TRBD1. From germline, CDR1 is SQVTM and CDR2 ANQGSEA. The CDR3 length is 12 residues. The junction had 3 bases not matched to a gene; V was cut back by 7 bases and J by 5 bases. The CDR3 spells CSARTGDQPQHF. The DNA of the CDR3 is TGCAGCGCTAGGACAGGGGATCAGCCCCAGCATTTT. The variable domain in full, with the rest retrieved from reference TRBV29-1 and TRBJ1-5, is SAVISQKPSRDICQRGTSLTIQCQVDSQVTMMFWYRQQPGQSLTLIATANQGSEATYESGFVIDKFPISRPNLTFSTLTVSNMSPEDSSIYLCSARTGDQPQHFGDGTRLSIL.

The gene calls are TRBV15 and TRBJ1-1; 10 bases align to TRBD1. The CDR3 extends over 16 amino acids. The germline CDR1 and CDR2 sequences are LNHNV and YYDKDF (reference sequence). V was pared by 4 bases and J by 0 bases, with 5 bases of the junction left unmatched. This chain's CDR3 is CATSKPGQGMNTEAFF. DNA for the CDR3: TGTGCCACCAGCAAGCCGGGACAGGGGATGAACACTGAAGCTTTCTTT.

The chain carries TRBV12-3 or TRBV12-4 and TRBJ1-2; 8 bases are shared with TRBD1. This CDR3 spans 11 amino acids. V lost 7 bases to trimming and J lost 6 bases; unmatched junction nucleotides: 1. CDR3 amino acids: CASMDRDGYTF. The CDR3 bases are TGTGCCAGCATGGACAGGGATGGCTACACCTTC.

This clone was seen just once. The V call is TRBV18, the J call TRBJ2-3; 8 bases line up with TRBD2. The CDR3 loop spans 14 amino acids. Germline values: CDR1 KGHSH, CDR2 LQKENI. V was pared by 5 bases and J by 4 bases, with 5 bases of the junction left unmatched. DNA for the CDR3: TGTGCCAGCTCAACAAGCGGGAGCGCAGATACGCAGTATTTT. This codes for CASSTSGSADTQYF.

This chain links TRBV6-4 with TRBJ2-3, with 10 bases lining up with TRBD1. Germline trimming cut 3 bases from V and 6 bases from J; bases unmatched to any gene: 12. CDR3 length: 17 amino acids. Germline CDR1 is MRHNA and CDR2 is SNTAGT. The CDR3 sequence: CASSETGTGVGADTQYF. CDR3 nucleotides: TGTGCCAGCAGTGAGACCGGGACAGGGGTAGGGGCCGATACGCAGTATTTT.

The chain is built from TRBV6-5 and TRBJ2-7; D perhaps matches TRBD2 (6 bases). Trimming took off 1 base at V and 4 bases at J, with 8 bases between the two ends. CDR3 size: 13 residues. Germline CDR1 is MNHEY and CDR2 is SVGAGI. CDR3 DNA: TGTGCCAGCAGTTACTGGGGGGAGTACGAGCAGTACTTC. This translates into CASSYWGEYEQYF.

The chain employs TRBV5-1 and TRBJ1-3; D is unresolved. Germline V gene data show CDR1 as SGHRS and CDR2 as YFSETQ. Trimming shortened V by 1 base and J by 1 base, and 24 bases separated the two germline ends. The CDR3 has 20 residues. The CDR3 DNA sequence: TGCGCCAGCAGCTTGTCTGGGTCAGCCGTGGGGAGGTCTTCTGGAAACACCATATATTTT. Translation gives CASSLSGSAVGRSSGNTIYF.

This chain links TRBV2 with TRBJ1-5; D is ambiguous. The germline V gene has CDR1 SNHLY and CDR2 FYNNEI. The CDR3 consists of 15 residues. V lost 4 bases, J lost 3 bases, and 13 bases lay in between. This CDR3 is CASSVEGLVNQPQHF. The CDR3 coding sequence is TGTGCCAGCAGTGTAGAAGGACTGGTCAATCAGCCCCAGCATTTT. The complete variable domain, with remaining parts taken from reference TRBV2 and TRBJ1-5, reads EPEVTQTPSHQVTQMGQEVILRCVPISNHLYFYWYRQILGQKVEFLVSFYNNEISEKSEIFDDQFSVERPDGSNFTLKIRSTKLEDSAMYFCASSVEGLVNQPQHFGDGTRLSIL.

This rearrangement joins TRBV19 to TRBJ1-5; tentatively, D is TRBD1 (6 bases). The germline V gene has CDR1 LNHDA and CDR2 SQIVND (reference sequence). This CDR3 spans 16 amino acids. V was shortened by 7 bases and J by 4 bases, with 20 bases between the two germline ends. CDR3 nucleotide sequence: TGTGCCAGTACCCACTTTAAACAGGGACCGAATCAGCCCCAGCATTTT. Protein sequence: CASTHFKQGPNQPQHF.

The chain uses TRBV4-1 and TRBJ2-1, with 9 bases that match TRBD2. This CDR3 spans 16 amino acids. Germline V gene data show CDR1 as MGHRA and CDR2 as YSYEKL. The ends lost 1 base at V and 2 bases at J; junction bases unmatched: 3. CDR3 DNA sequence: TGCGCCAGCAGCCAAGCGGCTAGCGGGACCTACAATGAGCAGTTCTTC. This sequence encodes CASSQAASGTYNEQFF.

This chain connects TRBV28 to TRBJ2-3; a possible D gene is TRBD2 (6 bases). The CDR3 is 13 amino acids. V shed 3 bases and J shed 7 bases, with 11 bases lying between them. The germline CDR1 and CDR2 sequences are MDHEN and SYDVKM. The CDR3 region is CASSFPGRNTQYF. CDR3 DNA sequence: TGTGCCAGCAGTTTTCCCGGGAGAAATACGCAGTATTTT. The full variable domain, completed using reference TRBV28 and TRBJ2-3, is DVKVTQSSRYLVKRTGEKVFLECVQDMDHENMFWYRQDPGLGLRLIYFSYDVKMKEKGDIPEGYSVSREKKERFSLILESASTNQTSMYLCASSFPGRNTQYFGPGTRLTVL.

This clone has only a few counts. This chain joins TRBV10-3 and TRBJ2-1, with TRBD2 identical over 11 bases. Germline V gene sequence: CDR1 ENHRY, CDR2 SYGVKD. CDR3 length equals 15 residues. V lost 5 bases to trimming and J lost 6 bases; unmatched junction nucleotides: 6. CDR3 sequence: CAISIAGGPGNEQFF. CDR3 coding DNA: TGTGCCATCAGTATAGCGGGAGGGCCGGGCAATGAGCAGTTCTTC.

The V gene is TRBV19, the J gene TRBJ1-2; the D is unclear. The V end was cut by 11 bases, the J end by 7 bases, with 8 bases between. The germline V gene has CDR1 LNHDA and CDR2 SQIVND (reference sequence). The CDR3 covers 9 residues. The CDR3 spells CARFVGYTF. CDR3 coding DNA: TGTGCCCGTTTTGTTGGCTACACCTTC.

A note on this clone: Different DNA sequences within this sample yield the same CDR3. The DNA for the CDR3 is TGTGCCACCAGTGATACAACCGACAGGGGACAAGAGACCCAGTACTTC. It translates to CATSDTTDRGQETQYF. This sequence joins TRBV24-1 and TRBJ2-5, with 8 positions matching TRBD1. V shed 3 bases and J 2 bases; nucleotides not matched to a gene: 7. Germline CDR1 reads KGHDR; CDR2 reads SFDVKD. The CDR3 extends over 16 amino acids.

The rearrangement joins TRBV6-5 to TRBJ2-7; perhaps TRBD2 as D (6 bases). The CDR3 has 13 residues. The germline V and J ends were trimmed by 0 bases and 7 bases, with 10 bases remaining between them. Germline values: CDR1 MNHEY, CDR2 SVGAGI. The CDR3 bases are TGTGCCAGCAGTTACTCCGGGGGTCGGGAGCAGTACTTC. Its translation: CASSYSGGREQYF.

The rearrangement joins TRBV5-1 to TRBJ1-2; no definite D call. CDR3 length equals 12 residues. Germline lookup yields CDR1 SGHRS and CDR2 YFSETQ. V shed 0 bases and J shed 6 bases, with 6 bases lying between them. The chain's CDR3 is CASSLGSDGYTF. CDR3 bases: TGCGCCAGCAGCTTGGGGTCAGATGGCTACACCTTC.

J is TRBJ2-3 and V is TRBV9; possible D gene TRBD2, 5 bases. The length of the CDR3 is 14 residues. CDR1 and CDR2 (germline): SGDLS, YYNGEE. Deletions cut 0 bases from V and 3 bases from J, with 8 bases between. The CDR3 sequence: CASSVDGSTDTQYF. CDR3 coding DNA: TGTGCCAGCAGCGTAGATGGGAGTACAGATACGCAGTATTTT.

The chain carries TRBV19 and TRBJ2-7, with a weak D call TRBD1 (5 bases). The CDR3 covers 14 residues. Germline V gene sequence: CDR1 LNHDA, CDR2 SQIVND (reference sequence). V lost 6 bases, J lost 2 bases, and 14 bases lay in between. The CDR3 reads CASRSGRVPYEQYF. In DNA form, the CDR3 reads TGTGCCAGTAGATCAGGCAGGGTTCCCTACGAGCAGTACTTC.

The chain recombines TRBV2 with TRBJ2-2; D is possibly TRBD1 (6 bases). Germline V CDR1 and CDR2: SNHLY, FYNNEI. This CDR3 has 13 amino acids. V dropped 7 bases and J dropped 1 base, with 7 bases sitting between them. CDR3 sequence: CASKGGNTGELFF. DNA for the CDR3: TGTGCCAGCAAAGGGGGGAACACCGGGGAGCTGTTTTTT. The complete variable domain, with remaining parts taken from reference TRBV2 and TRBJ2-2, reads EPEVTQTPSHQVTQMGQEVILRCVPISNHLYFYWYRQILGQKVEFLVSFYNNEISEKSEIFDDQFSVERPDGSNFTLKIRSTKLEDSAMYFCASKGGNTGELFFGEGSRLTVL.